This T cell receptor beta chain was profiled in a study of T cells in Graves' hyperthyroidism and ophthalmopathy. Points from the study as a whole: Most thyroid clonotypes that were expanded above 0.001 also turned up in blood.

This clonotype was observed a handful of times. What it binds is not known. The junction departs from germline at one end; a sequencing error may be responsible. Amplified TCR beta CDR3 regions derived from RNA transcripts. The HTBI primer set served for first-round RT-PCR of the TCR CDR3. TCRdb redid the calling of the multiplex PCR reads with MiXCR, one entry per CDR3 protein. The table includes hundreds of thousands of distinct CDR3 sequences, 11% to 15% detected once. The sequencing input was blood. This clonotype was obtained from a woman aged 25 to 39 with Graves' hyperthyroidism that later progressed to Graves' ophthalmopathy.

CDR3 protein: CASSQDRSTDTQYF. In DNA, the CDR3 is TGCGCCAGCAGCCAAGATCGCAGCACAGATACGCAGTATTTT. The chain has TRBV11-2 and TRBJ2-3; no firm D call. CDR1 and CDR2 (germline): SGHAT, FQNNGV. The CDR3 runs to 14 residues.